The present entry profiles one T cell receptor (beta chain) with its context. Antigen unknown. Here immunoSEQ multiplex PCR was the method, and the copy in TCRdb shows in-frame clones only, minus some. The sample includes 20,000 to 30,000 clones, roughly 80% of them seen just once. Brentuximab vedotin exposure varied, and every patient relapsed after autologous stem cell transplantation. The data derive from a study of PD-1 blockade in classical Hodgkin lymphoma. General study findings and limits: CD4+ TCR diversity climbed significantly by C4D1, unlike CD8+ TCR diversity. Newly diagnosed patients and complete responders had comparable diversity at baseline. According to reports, newly diagnosed patients had lower baseline TCR diversity than healthy donors, and relapsed/refractory patients had lower baseline TCR diversity still.

Germline values: CDR1 MDHEN, CDR2 SYDVKM. The CDR3 loop spans 15 amino acids. Trimming cost V 2 bases and J 1 base, with 8 bases left between them. The gene calls are TRBV28 and TRBJ2-2; D perhaps matches TRBD1 (5 bases). This sequence originates from a human donor with classical Hodgkin lymphoma. The specimen comprised peripheral blood mononuclear cells (PBMCs), sampled before the second cycle of nivolumab. CDR3 in amino acids: CASSLTTGNTGELFF. CDR3 DNA: TGTGCCAGCAGTTTAACTACAGGGAACACCGGGGAGCTGTTTTTT. Combining the CDR3 with reference TRBV28 and TRBJ2-2 gives the whole variable domain DVKVTQSSRYLVKRTGEKVFLECVQDMDHENMFWYRQDPGLGLRLIYFSYDVKMKEKGDIPEGYSVSREKKERFSLILESASTNQTSMYLCASSLTTGNTGELFFGEGSRLTVL.